What follows are 14 T cell receptor beta chains derived from one specimen sequenced in a study of OX40 agonist ivuxolimab in advanced cancers. TCRdb's table, derived via immunoSEQ multiplex PCR, lists solely in-frame clones and lacks some. The profile shows about 82,000 clones, 85% of them singletons. The specimen was CD4+ or CD8+ T cells sorted from blood, collected in a trial of the OX40 agonist ivuxolimab. These receptors all come from an adult with an advanced solid tumor such as melanoma, head and neck, liver or kidney cancer.

The chain combines TRBV6-1 with TRBJ1-6, with D possibly TRBD1 on 5 matching bases. CDR1 is MNHNS, CDR2 SASEGT, per germline. This CDR3 is 15 amino acids long. Trimming shortened V by 5 bases and J by 5 bases, and 13 bases separated the two germline ends. Written as DNA, the CDR3 is TGTGCCAGCAGTTCCCAACGGGGCAATAATTCACCCCTCCACTTT. Encoded protein: CASSSQRGNNSPLHF.

This chain uses TRBV5-1 with TRBJ2-1; 8 bases agree with TRBD1. The V segment lost 0 bases and the J segment 6 bases; nucleotides outside the gene matches: 5. This CDR3 is 15 amino acids long. CDR1 is SGHRS and CDR2 is YFSETQ in the germline V gene. The CDR3 protein is CASSLGQGKANEQFF. The CDR3, as DNA: TGCGCCAGCAGCTTGGGACAGGGGAAGGCCAATGAGCAGTTCTTC.

The chain couples TRBV7-7 to TRBJ1-4, with D possibly being TRBD1 (5 bases). The CDR3 spans 15 residues. Germline CDR1 SSHAT, CDR2 FNYEAQ (reference sequence). Deletions cut 1 base from V and 4 bases from J, with 10 bases between. The CDR3, as DNA: TGTGCCAGCAGCTTAGGCGGGGGAGTTAATGAAAAACTGTTTTTT. This sequence encodes CASSLGGGVNEKLFF.

This chain connects TRBV5-4 to TRBJ2-5; 13 bases are shared with TRBD2. After removal of 3 bases from V and 2 bases from J, the junction contained 1 base not matched to a gene. Germline lookup yields CDR1 SGHNT and CDR2 YYREEE (reference sequence). This CDR3 has 15 amino acids. CDR3 in DNA: TGTGCCAGCAGCTCGGGACTAGCGGGGCAAGAGACCCAGTACTTC. Translation: CASSSGLAGQETQYF.

V and J are TRBV6-5 and TRBJ2-2; D is uncertain. The V gene's germline CDR1 is MNHEY and CDR2 SVGAGI. Between the trimmed V and J ends, which lost 2 bases and 5 bases, there was a span of 6 bases. The CDR3 sequence is 13 residues long. The CDR3 DNA sequence: TGTGCCAGCAGTTACCGGGTTACCGGGGAGCTGTTTTTT. Translating gives CASSYRVTGELFF.

The rearrangement links TRBV7-3 to TRBJ2-7; D not certain. The CDR3 consists of 13 residues. Germline assignment: CDR1 SGHTA and CDR2 FQGTGA. The V end was cut by 5 bases, the J end by 6 bases, with 14 bases between. The CDR3 sequence: CASSRERVSEQYF. The CDR3 region has the DNA TGTGCCAGCAGCCGCGAGCGAGTCTCCGAGCAGTACTTC.

This clone occurred once. V usage is TRBV14 and J usage is TRBJ1-2, with TRBD1 identical over 10 bases. The CDR3 contains 14 residues. Trimming cost V 5 bases and J 4 bases; bases outside gene matches: 4. Germline CDR1 reads SGHDN; CDR2 reads FVKESK. The CDR3 region is CASSWDRGGYGYTF. The CDR3 DNA reads as TGTGCCAGCAGCTGGGACAGGGGTGGCTATGGCTACACCTTC.

This clone was recorded a few times. The rearrangement joins TRBV9 to TRBJ1-1; D unresolved. Germline V gene lookup returns CDR1 SGDLS and CDR2 YYNGEE. V was pared by 2 bases and J by 1 base, with 6 bases between. The CDR3 is made up of 13 amino acids. This chain's CDR3 is CASSVIANTEAFF. CDR3 nucleotide sequence: TGTGCCAGCAGCGTTATAGCGAACACTGAAGCTTTCTTT.

V usage is TRBV10-3 and J usage is TRBJ1-4; 8 positions agree with TRBD1. The length of the CDR3 is 14 residues. The V gene's germline CDR1 is ENHRY and CDR2 SYGVKD. The V segment lost 3 bases and the J segment 5 bases; nucleotides outside the gene matches: 2. The CDR3 region has the DNA TGTGCCATCAGTGACGACAGGGGAAATGAAAAACTGTTTTTT. This translates into CAISDDRGNEKLFF.

The chain links TRBV4-3 to TRBJ1-1; TRBD1 agrees at 7 bases. The ends lost 4 bases at V and 0 bases at J; junction bases unmatched: 5. CDR3 length equals 15 residues. From germline, CDR1 is LGHNA and CDR2 YSLEER. For the CDR3, the DNA is TGCGCCAGCAGCCCGGGACAGATCATGAACACTGAAGCTTTCTTT. Translating gives CASSPGQIMNTEAFF.

The chain carries TRBV6-1 and TRBJ2-6; D perhaps matches TRBD1 (6 bases). Trimming stripped 2 bases from V and 4 bases from J, with 12 bases between. Germline-derived CDR1 and CDR2 are MNHNS and SASEGT. The CDR3 runs to 16 residues. This chain's CDR3 is CASSELTGFGANVLTF. For the CDR3, the DNA is TGTGCCAGCAGTGAATTAACAGGGTTCGGGGCCAACGTCCTGACTTTC.

This chain connects TRBV11-2 to TRBJ1-4; no definite D call. Per the germline V gene, CDR1 is SGHAT and CDR2 is FQNNGV. This CDR3 has 13 residues. Trimming left V 5 bases short and J 6 bases short, with 10 bases between. In DNA form, the CDR3 reads TGTGCCAGCAGCCCAAAAAGGGATGAAAAACTGTTTTTT. Residues: CASSPKRDEKLFF.

The V gene is TRBV7-9, the J gene TRBJ2-5; 9 bases map to TRBD2. J was trimmed by 4 bases and V by 7 bases; bases with no gene match: 4. This CDR3 spans 13 amino acids. From germline, CDR1 is SEHNR and CDR2 FQNEAQ (reference sequence). The CDR3 nucleotides read TGTGCCAGCACCAATAGCGGGGGAGAGACCCAGTACTTC. Translating gives CASTNSGGETQYF.

This clone occurred a few times. CDR3 amino acids: CASSLDPNPGSGANVLTF. For the CDR3, the DNA is TGTGCCAGCAGCTTAGACCCCAACCCAGGGTCCGGGGCCAACGTCCTGACTTTC. The V gene is TRBV7-2, the J gene TRBJ2-6, with D perhaps matching TRBD1 (5 bases). CDR1 SGHTA and CDR2 FQGNSA come from the germline V gene. This CDR3 is built from 18 residues. V lost 1 base and J lost 4, with 17 bases in between.